This TCR beta chain was identified in a study of T-cell memory formation after mild COVID-19. Germline V gives CDR1 SGHTA, CDR2 FQGNSA. V was trimmed by 5 bases and J by 1 base, leaving 14 bases between them. The CDR3 extends over 15 amino acids. TCRdb ran MiXCR on the 5' RACE reads and lists one entry per CDR3 protein. The top ten clones hold around 12% of a sample with about 150,000 distinct CDR3 sequences, roughly 31% of them seen once. J is TRBJ1-1 and V is TRBV7-2; tentative D call: TRBD1 (6 bases). The source material was PBMCs or a T cell subset sorted from them (not recorded which). This clonotype was sampled from an adult woman who had mild COVID-19 (a few samples of this study predate the infection). Cell type and time point are not known. CDR3 bases: TGTGCCAGCAGCCCGTGGGGACACCCGAACACTGAAGCTTTCTTT. It yields the protein CASSPWGHPNTEAFF.